Detailed here is one T cell receptor (beta chain). The antigen is undetermined. Next came a second PCR, run for 7 to 11 cycles, which used a sample-barcoded 5' primer along with a J-beta primer mix. Each cDNA molecule was tagged by a template-switch adaptor that had 12 random nucleotides. MiXCR, applied by TCRdb to the 5' RACE reads, yields one record per CDR3 protein. There are roughly 2 million distinct CDR3 sequences in the sample; around half occur only once, and less than 2.5% lies in the top ten. The sample belongs to a study of blood T cells in healthy people across ages. The ends lost 6 bases at V and 5 bases at J; junction bases unmatched: 4. The germline V gene has CDR1 MDHEN and CDR2 SYDVKM. The CDR3 runs to 13 residues. Study-level results: Not knowing donor CMV status may have confounded expanded clonotype changes. The long-lived group displayed more naive CD4+ cells, plus higher diversity, than the aged donors did.

The chain joins TRBV28 to TRBJ2-4, with TRBD1 identical over 7 bases. This TCR came from a woman aged 40 to 55 in good health. Input material: blood. CDR3 amino acids: CASRPQGENIQYF. As DNA, the CDR3 is TGTGCCAGCAGGCCGCAGGGGGAAAACATTCAGTACTTC.